This note documents a single T cell receptor (beta chain) sequence. This sample is drawn from a study of blood T cell repertoires in COVID-19. Exposed participants encountered a COVID-19 case during the 2 weeks preceding study entry. Trimming took 6 bases from V and 2 from J; bases not matched to a gene: 3. This CDR3 region has 14 residues. From germline, CDR1 is MNHEY and CDR2 SMNVEV (reference sequence). Per the original data handling: Nucleated cell number was recorded as an estimate derived from reference gene primer amplification. This table comes from immunoSEQ multiplex PCR, and its TCRdb copy is limited to in-frame clones, with some not included. That table gives V, J and clone size, and the DNA gave D and trimming. This table holds 110,000 to 150,000 clones, 84% found once.

The sequence was collected from a young woman who had been exposed to COVID-19. This chain connects TRBV27 to TRBJ1-3; TRBD1 matches at 8 bases. Sequenced material: PBMCs or T cells enriched from blood (not recorded which). This chain's CDR3 is CASRLTGAGNTIYF. The CDR3 DNA is TGTGCCAGCAGACTGACAGGGGCTGGAAACACCATATATTTT.